This TCR beta chain was sequenced in a study of T cell clonotyping in hematopoietic cell transplantation. For the study at large: Recipient samples before transplant were obtained post-cytoreduction.

Time point denoted: recipient sample about 28 days before transplant, after cytoreduction. Recipient blood drawn about 28 days pretransplant and days 30, 100, 180 after. This clone was seen a handful of times. The antigen is undetermined. Sequencing was performed with immunoSEQ multiplex PCR; in TCRdb, only in-frame clones are kept and a portion is missing. The sample shows roughly 6,700 clones, about 97% of them seen only once. Study observations and caveats: Higher Inverse Simpson Index values in graft donor and pretransplant recipient predicted broader posttransplant TCR diversity. Pathologically expanded recipient clonotypes increased progressively from day 30 to day 180 as diversity fell.

This CDR3 comprises 13 residues. The germline V gene has CDR1 MDHEN and CDR2 SYDVKM. V lost 3 bases and J lost 5, with 10 bases in between. The genes are TRBV28 and TRBJ1-2; maybe TRBD1 (5 bases). Sample: peripheral blood mononuclear cells, taken before stem cell transplant. The TCR was taken from a man aged 65 to 79 with acute myeloid leukemia. Some clones in this sample may be carry-over from other donors' samples. CDR3 coding DNA: TGTGCCAGCAGTTTGGACATCGCTTATGGCTACACCTTC. Amino acid sequence: CASSLDIAYGYTF.